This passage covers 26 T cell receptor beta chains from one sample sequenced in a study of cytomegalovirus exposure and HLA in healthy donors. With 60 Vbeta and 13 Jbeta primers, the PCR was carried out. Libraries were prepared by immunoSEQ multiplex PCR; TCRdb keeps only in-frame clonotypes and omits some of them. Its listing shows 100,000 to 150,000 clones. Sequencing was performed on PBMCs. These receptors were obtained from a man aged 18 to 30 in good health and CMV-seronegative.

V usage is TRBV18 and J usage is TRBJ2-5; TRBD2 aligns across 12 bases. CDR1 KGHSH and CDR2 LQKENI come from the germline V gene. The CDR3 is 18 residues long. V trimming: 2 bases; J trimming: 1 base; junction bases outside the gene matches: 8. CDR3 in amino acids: CASSPFRTSGESQETQYF. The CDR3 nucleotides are TGTGCCAGCTCACCATTTAGGACTAGCGGGGAGTCCCAAGAGACCCAGTACTTC.

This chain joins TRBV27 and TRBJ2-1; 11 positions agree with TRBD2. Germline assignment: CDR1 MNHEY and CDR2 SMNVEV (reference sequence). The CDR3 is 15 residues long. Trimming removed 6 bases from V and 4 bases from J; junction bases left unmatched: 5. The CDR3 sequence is CASRVAGGEYNEQFF. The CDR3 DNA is TGTGCCAGCAGGGTAGCGGGGGGGGAATACAATGAGCAGTTCTTC.

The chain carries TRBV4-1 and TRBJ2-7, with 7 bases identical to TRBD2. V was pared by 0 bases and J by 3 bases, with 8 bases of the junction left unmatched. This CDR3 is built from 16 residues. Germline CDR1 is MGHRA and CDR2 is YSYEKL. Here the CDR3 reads CASSQETGGLSYEQYF. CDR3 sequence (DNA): TGCGCCAGCAGCCAAGAAACGGGGGGTTTGAGCTACGAGCAGTACTTC.

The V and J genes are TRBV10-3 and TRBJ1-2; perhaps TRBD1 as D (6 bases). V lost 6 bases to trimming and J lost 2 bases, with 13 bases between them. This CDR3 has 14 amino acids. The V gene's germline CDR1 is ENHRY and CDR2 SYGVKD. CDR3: CAIRNQGKNYGYTF. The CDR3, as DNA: TGTGCCATCAGGAACCAGGGGAAGAACTATGGCTACACCTTC.

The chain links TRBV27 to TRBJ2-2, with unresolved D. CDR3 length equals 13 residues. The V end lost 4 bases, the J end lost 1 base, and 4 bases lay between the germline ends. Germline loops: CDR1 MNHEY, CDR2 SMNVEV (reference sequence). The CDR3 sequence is CASSSLNTGELFF. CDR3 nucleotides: TGTGCCAGCAGTTCACTGAACACCGGGGAGCTGTTTTTT.

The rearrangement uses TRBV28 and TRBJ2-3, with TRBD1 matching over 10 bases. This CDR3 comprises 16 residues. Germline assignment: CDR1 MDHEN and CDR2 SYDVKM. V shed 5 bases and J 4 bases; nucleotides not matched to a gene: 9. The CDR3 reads CASSVGGQGRADTQYF. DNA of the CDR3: TGTGCCAGCAGTGTAGGGGGACAGGGGCGGGCAGATACGCAGTATTTT.

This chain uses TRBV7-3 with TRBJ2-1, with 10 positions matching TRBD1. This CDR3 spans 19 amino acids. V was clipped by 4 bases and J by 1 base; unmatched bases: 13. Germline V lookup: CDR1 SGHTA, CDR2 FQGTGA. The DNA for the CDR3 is TGTGCCAGCAGCTCCAAGAACGGACAGGGGGAAACATCCTACAATGAGCAGTTCTTC. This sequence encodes CASSSKNGQGETSYNEQFF.

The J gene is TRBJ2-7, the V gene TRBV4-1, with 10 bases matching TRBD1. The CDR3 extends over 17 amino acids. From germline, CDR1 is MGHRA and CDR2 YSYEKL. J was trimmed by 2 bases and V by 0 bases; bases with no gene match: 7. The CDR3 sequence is CASSQDKGQGIAYEQYF. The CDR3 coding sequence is TGCGCCAGCAGCCAAGATAAGGGACAGGGGATTGCCTACGAGCAGTACTTC.

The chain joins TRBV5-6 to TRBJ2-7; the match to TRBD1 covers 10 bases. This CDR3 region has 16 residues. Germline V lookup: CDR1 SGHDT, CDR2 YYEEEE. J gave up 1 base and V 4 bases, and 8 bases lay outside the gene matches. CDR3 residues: CASSLEPGQGSYEQYF. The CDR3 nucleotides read TGTGCCAGCAGCCTGGAGCCGGGACAGGGGTCCTACGAGCAGTACTTC.

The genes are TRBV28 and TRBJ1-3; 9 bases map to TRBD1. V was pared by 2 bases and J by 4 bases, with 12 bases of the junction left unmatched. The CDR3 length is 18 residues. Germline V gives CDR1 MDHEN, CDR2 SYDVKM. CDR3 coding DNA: TGTGCCAGCAGTTTAGGGACAGGGTTTGATACATCCGGAAACACCATATATTTT. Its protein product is CASSLGTGFDTSGNTIYF.

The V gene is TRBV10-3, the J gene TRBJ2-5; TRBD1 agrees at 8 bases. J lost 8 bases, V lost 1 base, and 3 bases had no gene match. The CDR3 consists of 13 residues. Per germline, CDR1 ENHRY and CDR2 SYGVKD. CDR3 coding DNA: TGTGCCATCAGTGAGTTACAGGGGGAAACCCAGTACTTC. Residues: CAISELQGETQYF.

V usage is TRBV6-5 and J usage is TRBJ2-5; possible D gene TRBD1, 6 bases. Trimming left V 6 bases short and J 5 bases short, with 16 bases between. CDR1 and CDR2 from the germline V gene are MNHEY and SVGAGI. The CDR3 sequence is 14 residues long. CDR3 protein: CASRTRGVGETQYF. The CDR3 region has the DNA TGTGCCAGCAGAACCAGGGGTGTCGGGGAGACCCAGTACTTC.

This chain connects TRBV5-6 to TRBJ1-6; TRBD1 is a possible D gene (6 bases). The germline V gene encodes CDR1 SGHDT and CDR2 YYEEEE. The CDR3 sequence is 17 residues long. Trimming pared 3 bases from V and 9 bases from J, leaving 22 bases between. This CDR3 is CASSSEGYRDWSSPLHF. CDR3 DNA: TGTGCCAGCAGCTCTGAGGGCTACAGGGATTGGAGTTCACCCCTCCACTTT. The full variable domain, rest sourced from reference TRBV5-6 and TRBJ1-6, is DAGVTQSPTHLIKTRGQQVTLRCSPKSGHDTVSWYQQALGQGPQFIFQYYEEEERQRGNFPDRFSGHQFPNYSSELNVNALLLGDSALYLCASSSEGYRDWSSPLHFGNGTRLTVT.

Here the CDR3 DNA reads TGTGCCTGGGGTGGAGGCAGCTTAGGAAACACCATATATTTT. Translating it yields CAWGGGSLGNTIYF. The chain is built from TRBV30 and TRBJ1-3; D not certain. CDR1 and CDR2 from the germline V gene are GTSNPN and SVGIG (reference sequence). CDR3 length: 14 amino acids. The V gene lost 5 bases and the J gene lost 4 bases, with 15 bases spanning the gap. Based on the CDR3 plus reference TRBV30 and TRBJ1-3, the full variable domain is SQTIHQWPATLVQPVGSPLSLECTVEGTSNPNLYWYRQAAGRGLQLLFYSVGIGQISSEVPQNLSASRPQDRQFILSSKKLLLSDSGFYLCAWGGGSLGNTIYFGEGSWLTVV.

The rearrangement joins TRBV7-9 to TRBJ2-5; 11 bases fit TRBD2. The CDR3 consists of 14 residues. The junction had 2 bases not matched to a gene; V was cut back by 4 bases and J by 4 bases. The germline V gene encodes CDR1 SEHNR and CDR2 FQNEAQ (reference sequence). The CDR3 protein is CASSYTSGGETQYF. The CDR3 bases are TGTGCCAGCAGCTACACTAGCGGGGGAGAGACCCAGTACTTC.

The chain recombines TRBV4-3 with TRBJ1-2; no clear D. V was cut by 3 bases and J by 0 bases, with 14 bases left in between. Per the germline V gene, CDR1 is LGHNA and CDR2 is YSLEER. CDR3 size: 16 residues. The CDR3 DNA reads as TGCGCCAGCAGCCAGGCCACACGGAGGACTAACTATGGCTACACCTTC. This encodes CASSQATRRTNYGYTF.

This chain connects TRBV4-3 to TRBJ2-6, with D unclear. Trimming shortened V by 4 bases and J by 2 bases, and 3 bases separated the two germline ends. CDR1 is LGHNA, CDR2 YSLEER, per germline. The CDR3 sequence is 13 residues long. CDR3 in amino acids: CASSRAGANVLTF. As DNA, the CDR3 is TGCGCCAGCAGCCGAGCTGGGGCCAACGTCCTGACTTTC.

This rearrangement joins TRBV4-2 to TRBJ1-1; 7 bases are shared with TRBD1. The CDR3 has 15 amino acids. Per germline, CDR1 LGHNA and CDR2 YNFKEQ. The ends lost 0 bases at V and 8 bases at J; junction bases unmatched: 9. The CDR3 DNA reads TGTGCCAGCAGCCAAGATGACAGACAGGGAAGGGAAGCTTTCTTT. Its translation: CASSQDDRQGREAFF.

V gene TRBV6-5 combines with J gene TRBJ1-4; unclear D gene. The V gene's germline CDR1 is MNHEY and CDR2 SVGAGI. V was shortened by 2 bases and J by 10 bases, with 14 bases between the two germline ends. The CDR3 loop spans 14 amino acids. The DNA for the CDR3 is TGTGCCAGCAGTTACACAGCCGCATCCGGAAAACTGTTTTTT. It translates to CASSYTAASGKLFF.

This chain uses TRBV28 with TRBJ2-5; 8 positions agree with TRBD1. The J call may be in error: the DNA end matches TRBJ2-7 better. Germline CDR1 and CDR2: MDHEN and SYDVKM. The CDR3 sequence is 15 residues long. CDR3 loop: CASSLVKSGGREQYF. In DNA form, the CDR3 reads TGTGCCAGCAGTTTAGTTAAGTCAGGGGGCCGCGAGCAGTACTTC.

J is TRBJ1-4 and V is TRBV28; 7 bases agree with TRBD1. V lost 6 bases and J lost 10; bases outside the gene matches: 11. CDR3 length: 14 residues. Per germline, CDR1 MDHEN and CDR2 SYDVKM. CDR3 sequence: CASSQGQSIGKLFF. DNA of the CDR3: TGTGCCAGCAGCCAGGGACAGAGTATAGGAAAACTGTTTTTT.

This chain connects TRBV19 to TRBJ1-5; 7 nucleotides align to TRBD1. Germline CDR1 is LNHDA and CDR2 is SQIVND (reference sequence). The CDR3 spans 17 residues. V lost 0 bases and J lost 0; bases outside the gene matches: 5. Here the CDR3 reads CASSIEGTANSNQPQHF. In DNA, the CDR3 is TGTGCCAGTAGTATAGAAGGGACAGCTAATAGCAATCAGCCCCAGCATTTT.

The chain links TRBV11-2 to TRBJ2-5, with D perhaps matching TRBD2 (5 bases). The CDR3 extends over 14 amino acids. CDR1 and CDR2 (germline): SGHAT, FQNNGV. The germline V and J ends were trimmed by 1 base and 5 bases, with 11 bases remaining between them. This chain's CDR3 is CASSLGLASETQYF. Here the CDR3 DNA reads TGTGCCAGCAGCTTAGGCCTAGCTTCCGAGACCCAGTACTTC.

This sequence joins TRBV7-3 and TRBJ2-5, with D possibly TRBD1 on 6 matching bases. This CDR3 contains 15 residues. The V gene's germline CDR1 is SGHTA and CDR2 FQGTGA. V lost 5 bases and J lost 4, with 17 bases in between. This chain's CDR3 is CASSLSLTGPETQYF. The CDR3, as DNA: TGTGCCAGCAGCCTCAGCCTGACAGGACCAGAGACCCAGTACTTC.

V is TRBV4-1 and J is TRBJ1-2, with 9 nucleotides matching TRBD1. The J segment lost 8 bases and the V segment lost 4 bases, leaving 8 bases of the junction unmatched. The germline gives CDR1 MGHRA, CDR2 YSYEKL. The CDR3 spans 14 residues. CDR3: CASSPGTGLEGYTF. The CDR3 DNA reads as TGCGCCAGCAGCCCCGGGACAGGGTTGGAAGGCTACACCTTC.

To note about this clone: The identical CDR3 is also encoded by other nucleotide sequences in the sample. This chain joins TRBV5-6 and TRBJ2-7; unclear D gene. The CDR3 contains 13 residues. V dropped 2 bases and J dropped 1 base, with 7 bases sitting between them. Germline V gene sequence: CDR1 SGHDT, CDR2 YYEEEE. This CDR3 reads CASSFGGSYEQYF. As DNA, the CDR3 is TGTGCCAGCAGCTTTGGCGGATCCTACGAGCAGTACTTC.